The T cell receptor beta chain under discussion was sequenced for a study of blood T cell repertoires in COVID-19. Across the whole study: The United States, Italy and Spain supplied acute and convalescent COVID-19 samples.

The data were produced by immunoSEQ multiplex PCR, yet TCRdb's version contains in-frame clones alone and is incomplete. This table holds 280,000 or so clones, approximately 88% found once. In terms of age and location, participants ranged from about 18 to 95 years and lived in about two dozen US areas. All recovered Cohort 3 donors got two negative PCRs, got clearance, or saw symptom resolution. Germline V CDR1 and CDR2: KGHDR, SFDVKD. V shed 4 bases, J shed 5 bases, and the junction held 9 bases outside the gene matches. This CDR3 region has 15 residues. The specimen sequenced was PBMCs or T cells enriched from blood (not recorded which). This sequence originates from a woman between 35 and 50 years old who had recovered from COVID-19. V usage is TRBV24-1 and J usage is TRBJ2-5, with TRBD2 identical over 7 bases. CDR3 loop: CATSDPTSAGETQYF. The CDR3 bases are TGTGCCACCAGTGACCCAACATCAGCGGGGGAGACCCAGTACTTC.